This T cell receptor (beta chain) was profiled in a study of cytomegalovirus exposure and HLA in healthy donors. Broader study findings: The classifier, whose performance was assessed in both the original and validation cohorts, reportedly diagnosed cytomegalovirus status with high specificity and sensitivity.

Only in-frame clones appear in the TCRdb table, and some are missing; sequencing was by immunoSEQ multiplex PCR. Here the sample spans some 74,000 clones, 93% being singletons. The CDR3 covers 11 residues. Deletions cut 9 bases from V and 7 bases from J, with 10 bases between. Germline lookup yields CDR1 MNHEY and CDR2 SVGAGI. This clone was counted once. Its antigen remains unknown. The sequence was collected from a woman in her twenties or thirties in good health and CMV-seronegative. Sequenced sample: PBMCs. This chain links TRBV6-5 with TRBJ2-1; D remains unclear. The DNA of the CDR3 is TGTGCCAGTCACACGGGTAATGAGCAGTTCTTC. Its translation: CASHTGNEQFF.